Listed below are T cell receptor beta chains from one sample, sequenced in a study of T cell repertoires in cytomegalovirus infection. For these receptors, no antigen is known. Using its own MiXCR run on the reads, TCRdb lists one record per CDR3 protein. The profile shows some 940,000 distinct CDR3 sequences, approximately 32% of them singletons. The sample was cultured CD8+ T cells from PBMCs, taken from culture after CMV antigen stimulation. The receptors come from a human donor in good health (CMV status not recorded). Some clones in this sample may be carry-over from other donors' samples. CDR3s leave out the opening cysteine and the closing phenylalanine or tryptophan. Clone size is not always given. Where it is, it says once, few, many or a class for expanded clones.

TRBV5-4 | NA | ASSFPGNTIY
TRBV25-1 | few | ASSERGAIYEQY
TRBV7-6 | few | ASSLTGGKDEQY
TRBV12-3/TRBV12-4 | NA | ASRSRDRVFGETQY
TRBV25-1 | few | ASSEEMGPNYGYT
TRBV28 | few | ASSFAGAGDEQY
TRBV28 | many | ASSEETVDNEQF
TRBV28 | NA | ASSSPRDVNNYGYT
TRBV4-1 | few | ASSQNPGGNYGYT
TRBV4-2 | NA | ASSQEIGSGELF